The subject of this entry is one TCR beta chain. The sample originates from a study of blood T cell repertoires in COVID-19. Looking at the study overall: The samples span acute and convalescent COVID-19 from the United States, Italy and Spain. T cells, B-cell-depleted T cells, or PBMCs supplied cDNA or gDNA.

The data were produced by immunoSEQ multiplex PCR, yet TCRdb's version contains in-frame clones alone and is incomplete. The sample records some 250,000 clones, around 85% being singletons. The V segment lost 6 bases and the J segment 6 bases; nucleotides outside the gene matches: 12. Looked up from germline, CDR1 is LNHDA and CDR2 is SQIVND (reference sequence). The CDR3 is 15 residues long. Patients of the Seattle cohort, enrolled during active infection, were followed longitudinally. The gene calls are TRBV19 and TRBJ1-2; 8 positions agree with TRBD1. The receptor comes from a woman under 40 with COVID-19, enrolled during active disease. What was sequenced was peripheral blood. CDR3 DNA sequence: TGTGCCAGTAGGGCGGTCGCAGGGGGCGCGAATGGCTACACCTTC. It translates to CASRAVAGGANGYTF. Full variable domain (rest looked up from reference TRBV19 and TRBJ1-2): DGGITQSPKYLFRKEGQNVTLSCEQNLNHDAMYWYRQDPGQGLRLIYYSQIVNDFQKGDIAEGYSVSREKKESFPLTVTSAQKNPTAFYLCASRAVAGGANGYTFGSGTRLTVV.